This T cell receptor (beta chain) emerged from a study of T cell responses to AZD1222 COVID-19 vaccine. Assay used: immunoSEQ multiplex PCR; TCRdb lists only in-frame clones, some missing. Of about 140,000 clones in the sample, approximately 90% were seen once. This CDR3 is 15 amino acids long. J gave up 1 base and V 4 bases, and 5 bases lay outside the gene matches. Germline CDR1 is MGHRA and CDR2 is YSYEKL. The chain couples TRBV4-1 to TRBJ1-2; 8 bases map to TRBD1. Sample: peripheral blood, taken 28 days after the second AZD1222 dose. The receptor's source is an adult who received the AZD1222 COVID-19 vaccine. CDR3: CASSPGQGVNYGYTF. CDR3 DNA: TGCGCCAGCAGCCCTGGACAGGGCGTTAACTATGGCTACACCTTC.